This entry describes one T cell receptor (beta chain). A single count supports this clone. No cognate antigen has been identified for it. No much larger clone is present one base from it, and per-base qualities are unavailable. These data originate in a study of blood T cell repertoires in COVID-19 (dated by TCRdb to 2019 to 2021). Looking at the study overall: Collaborator samples came from the United States, Italy and Spain and covered acute and convalescent phases of COVID-19. The material from the prospective study consisted of cDNA or gDNA derived from T cells, B-cell-depleted T cells, or PBMCs. A de-identified subject ID, COVID-19 status, age in years and sex were almost always included in the sample metadata. The samples were drawn from two sources: the first 160 participants of the ongoing ImmuneRACE study, and 1,000 to 1,500 subjects contributed by 6 global collaborators. The repertoires were released in a freely available public database intended as a resource for research on the immune response to SARS-CoV-2. Where HLA class I and class II types were available, the types were taken from metadata supplied by the sample provider, not from assay-based typing. The dataset comprised deeply sampled blood TCRbeta repertoires from subjects exposed to, actively infected with, or recovered from COVID-19. Results the study describes overall, beyond this receptor: Clinical and demographic metadata were provided uncurated, with the amount varying by source and participant.

TCRbeta CDR3 regions were amplified from genomic DNA by means of the immunoSEQ Assay, a bias-controlled multiplex PCR. The published analysis was carried out like this. Within the assay, amplification of reference gene primers was used to estimate how many nucleated cells each sample contained. To quantify the absolute abundance of each unique TCRbeta CDR3 rearrangement, sequence reads were collapsed and filtered. Productive Simpson clonality was computed per sample as the square root of Simpson's diversity index over productive rearrangements. TCRdb limited this immuneACCESS table to in-frame rearrangements with V and J called. A share of clones is missing; checked studies link under half to unresolved V genes, and the rest is unexplained. V and J calls and clone size follow that table, whereas D and trimming were derived from the DNA. The sample table holds 250,000 to 300,000 clones, of which 70% to 90% were seen once. Just under 2% of the sample is in the top ten clones.

Germline trimming amounts to 5 bases on V and 6 bases on J, with 3 as the count of junction bases outside the gene matches. The CDR3 runs 12 residues from the cysteine to the phenylalanine. Only the CDR3 portion is preserved as DNA: 36 bases, with reading frame beginning at the first base. From the germline V gene, CDR1 is SNHLY and CDR2 is FYNNEI. Each collaborating institution followed its own protocols to collect whole blood in K2EDTA tubes. For TCRbeta analysis, collaborators shipped samples in one of three forms: frozen whole blood, isolated PBMCs, or DNA extracted from either of those sample types.

The TCR sequence derives from a man aged 25 to 45 with active or convalescent COVID-19. Here the chain combines TRBV2 and TRBJ2-7; 8 central bases correspond to TRBD1. Sequences were obtained from peripheral blood. The sequenced DNA is TGTGCCAGCAGTCGACAGGGGATCGAGCAGTACTTC. Its protein reads: CASSRQGIEQYF.